This T cell receptor beta chain was captured by sequencing in a study of blood T cell repertoires in COVID-19. Study as a whole: The samples span acute and convalescent COVID-19 from the United States, Italy and Spain. Sources were T cells, B-cell-depleted T cells, or PBMCs; the material itself was cDNA or gDNA.

This clone was observed a few times. In germline, CDR1 is SGHDN, CDR2 FVKESK. The CDR3 covers 13 residues. V lost 4 bases and J 2 bases, leaving 9 bases between the germline ends. Source study methods: It was from reference gene primer amplification that nucleated cell counts were estimated. Using immunoSEQ multiplex PCR, the repertoire was profiled, and TCRdb retains in-frame clones only, with some absent. That table furnishes V, J and clone size, whereas the DNA furnished D and trimming. The sample yields under 65,000 clones, approximately 90% seen once. The sequence was collected from a man aged 55 to 69 with acute or convalescent COVID-19. The chain employs TRBV14 and TRBJ2-7, with D possibly being TRBD1 (6 bases). The sequencing input was peripheral blood. CDR3: CASSLGGPYEQYF. CDR3 coding DNA: TGTGCCAGCAGCCTAGGGGGTCCCTACGAGCAGTACTTC.